This entry describes one T cell receptor (beta chain). How the authors handled the data: Reference gene primer amplification in the assay estimated nucleated cell counts. Sequencing was performed with immunoSEQ multiplex PCR; in TCRdb, only in-frame clones are kept and a portion is missing. That table is the source of V, J and clone size, and D and trimming were worked out from the DNA. The table has hundreds of thousands of clones, about nine tenths seen once. Cohorts were based on clinical histories the participants reported. The data originate from a study of blood T cell repertoires in COVID-19. Study-wide context: The recovered donors of Cohort 3 showed two negative PCRs, clearance, or symptom resolution.

Sequencing input: PBMCs or T cells enriched from blood (not recorded which). The TCR originated in a woman aged 45-60 years in a cohort exposed to, infected with or recovered from COVID-19 (not recorded which).

The DNA of the CDR3 is TGCGCCAGCAGGATCGGACAGGGGCATCAGCCCCAGCATTTT. Amino acids: CASRIGQGHQPQHF. The V gene is TRBV10-2, the J gene TRBJ1-5; TRBD1 aligns across 9 bases. Germline CDR1 reads WSHSY; CDR2 reads SAAADI. The CDR3 totals 14 residues. The V and J ends lost 6 bases and 5 bases, in that order; junction bases with no gene match: 5.